One and the same sample provided the 16 T cell receptor beta chains below, sequenced in a study of cytomegalovirus exposure and HLA in healthy donors. The PCR had 60 Vbeta and 13 Jbeta primers. Here immunoSEQ multiplex PCR was the method, and the copy in TCRdb shows in-frame clones only, minus some. The sample includes more than 140,000 clones. The source material was PBMCs. These receptors originate from a woman between 18 and 29 years old in good health and CMV-seronegative.

The chain employs TRBV4-1 and TRBJ1-2; D is undetermined. CDR1 and CDR2 from the germline V gene are MGHRA and YSYEKL. Trimming removed 1 base at V and 5 bases at J, with 8 bases between. This CDR3 is 13 amino acids long. CDR3 in amino acids: CASSQGLTYGYTF. The DNA of the CDR3 is TGCGCCAGCAGCCAAGGTCTCACATATGGCTACACCTTC.

The rearrangement links TRBV7-2 to TRBJ2-5, with 13 bases lining up with TRBD2. Germline lookup yields CDR1 SGHTA and CDR2 FQGNSA. The CDR3 runs to 18 residues. Unmatched junction bases numbered 11, after V lost 5 bases and J lost 2 bases. The DNA for the CDR3 is TGTGCCAGCAGCATTGGACTAGCGGGAGTGGGGATTCAAGAGACCCAGTACTTC. It specifies CASSIGLAGVGIQETQYF.

The chain has TRBV19 and TRBJ2-3; TRBD2 aligns across 7 bases. CDR1 and CDR2 (germline): LNHDA, SQIVND (reference sequence). The CDR3 contains 13 residues. V was clipped by 7 bases and J by 1 base; unmatched bases: 2. DNA for the CDR3: TGTGCCAGTAAGGCGGGAGGCACAGATACGCAGTATTTT. Translation: CASKAGGTDTQYF.

The chain has TRBV19 and TRBJ1-6, with D unresolved. The ends were cut back, 2 bases at V and 7 bases at J, with 15 bases in the middle. This CDR3 spans 16 amino acids. Germline V CDR1 and CDR2: LNHDA, SQIVND (reference sequence). CDR3 in amino acids: CASSIRIITANSPLHF. CDR3 sequence (DNA): TGTGCCAGTAGTATACGCATCATCACAGCCAATTCACCCCTCCACTTT.

This sequence joins TRBV30 and TRBJ2-5, with 8 bases identical to TRBD2. Germline V CDR1 and CDR2: GTSNPN, SVGIG (reference sequence). Trimming took 4 bases from V and 2 from J; bases not matched to a gene: 6. The CDR3 is 14 residues long. The CDR3 region is CAWILPGGQETQYF. CDR3 bases: TGTGCCTGGATCTTACCGGGGGGGCAAGAGACCCAGTACTTC.

V gene TRBV19 combines with J gene TRBJ2-1, with D unclear. The length of the CDR3 is 12 residues. Per germline, CDR1 LNHDA and CDR2 SQIVND (reference sequence). V was cut by 10 bases and J by 2 bases, with 9 bases left in between. As DNA, the CDR3 is TGTGCCACCAGTGCCACCTACAATGAGCAGTTCTTC. Encoded protein: CATSATYNEQFF.

The chain combines TRBV11-3 with TRBJ1-6; D gene ambiguous. Germline lookup yields CDR1 SGHNT and CDR2 YENEEA. The ends were cut back, 1 base at V and 4 bases at J, with 8 bases in the middle. CDR3 size: 15 residues. This CDR3 is CASSLVGRYNSPLHF. CDR3 nucleotide sequence: TGTGCCAGCAGCTTAGTAGGGAGGTATAATTCACCCCTCCACTTT.

V gene TRBV15 combines with J gene TRBJ1-4; no reliable D call. V was trimmed by 5 bases and J by 5 bases, leaving 15 bases between them. The V gene's germline CDR1 is LNHNV and CDR2 YYDKDF (reference sequence). The CDR3 sequence is 15 residues long. The DNA for the CDR3 is TGTGCCACCAGCCCAGACCCGGGTCGGAATGAAAAACTGTTTTTT. Translated: CATSPDPGRNEKLFF.

DNA for the CDR3: TGTGCCAGCAGCGTAAACCGGGACAGGCGACAAACCTCGGGAAACACCATATATTTT. Translation: CASSVNRDRRQTSGNTIYF. The chain joins TRBV7-8 to TRBJ1-3, with 8 bases identical to TRBD1. Trimming removed 5 bases from V and 4 bases from J; junction bases left unmatched: 19. The CDR3 sequence is 19 residues long. CDR1 is SGHVS and CDR2 is FQNEAQ in the germline V gene.

The rearrangement joins TRBV19 to TRBJ1-1; D may be TRBD1 (6 bases). CDR1 LNHDA and CDR2 SQIVND come from the germline V gene (reference sequence). This CDR3 spans 14 amino acids. Trimming removed 11 bases from V and 1 base from J, with 17 bases in between. CDR3 loop: CASKRPTGNTEAFF. The CDR3 bases are TGTGCCTCGAAACGCCCGACAGGGAACACTGAAGCTTTCTTT.

J is TRBJ1-2 and V is TRBV7-8; possible D gene TRBD1, 6 bases. The CDR3 consists of 13 residues. The germline V gene has CDR1 SGHVS and CDR2 FQNEAQ. V lost 1 base to trimming and J lost 8 bases, with 11 bases between them. The CDR3 coding sequence is TGTGCCAGCAGCTTAGGGGCAGGGGACGGCTACACCTTC. Translating it yields CASSLGAGDGYTF.

The chain has TRBV19 and TRBJ2-4; 7 bases are a match to TRBD2. This CDR3 spans 17 amino acids. The trim removed 6 bases at V and 2 bases at J, leaving 13 bases unmatched. CDR1 LNHDA and CDR2 SQIVND come from the germline V gene (reference sequence). The CDR3 spells CASSGLGGGVSKNIQYF. CDR3 in DNA: TGTGCCAGTAGCGGACTGGGGGGAGGGGTTTCCAAAAACATTCAGTACTTC.

This chain uses TRBV27 with TRBJ1-2; the match to TRBD1 covers 7 bases. V lost 2 bases to trimming and J lost 8 bases; unmatched junction nucleotides: 2. The V gene's germline CDR1 is MNHEY and CDR2 SMNVEV (reference sequence). There are 12 residues in the CDR3. The DNA for the CDR3 is TGTGCCAGCAGTTTAACAGGGGAAGGCTACACCTTC. Its translation is CASSLTGEGYTF.

The J gene is TRBJ1-2, the V gene TRBV6-1, with D unclear. The CDR3 is 16 amino acids. CDR1 is MNHNS and CDR2 is SASEGT in the germline V gene. With 0 bases removed from V and 2 bases from J, the gap between germline ends came to 13 bases. The CDR3 DNA sequence: TGTGCCAGCAGTGAAGCTCCCCCTTTTCTAAACTATGGCTACACCTTC. It yields the protein CASSEAPPFLNYGYTF.

This sequence joins TRBV7-8 and TRBJ1-1; D perhaps matches TRBD1 (6 bases). The V and J ends lost 6 bases and 2 bases respectively, with 16 bases between them. CDR1 and CDR2 (germline): SGHVS, FQNEAQ. This CDR3 comprises 15 residues. This CDR3 is CASSLGGGRNTEAFF. CDR3 bases: TGTGCCAGCAGTCTAGGGGGGGGGCGAAACACTGAAGCTTTCTTT.

This chain connects TRBV14 to TRBJ1-1; no clear D. The V end lost 4 bases, the J end lost 5 bases, and 20 bases lay between the germline ends. CDR1 is SGHDN and CDR2 is FVKESK in the germline V gene. CDR3 size: 16 residues. CDR3 in DNA: TGTGCCAGCAGCCTTATACTTCCTTCAGGTGTTACTGAAGCTTTCTTT. Amino acids: CASSLILPSGVTEAFF.